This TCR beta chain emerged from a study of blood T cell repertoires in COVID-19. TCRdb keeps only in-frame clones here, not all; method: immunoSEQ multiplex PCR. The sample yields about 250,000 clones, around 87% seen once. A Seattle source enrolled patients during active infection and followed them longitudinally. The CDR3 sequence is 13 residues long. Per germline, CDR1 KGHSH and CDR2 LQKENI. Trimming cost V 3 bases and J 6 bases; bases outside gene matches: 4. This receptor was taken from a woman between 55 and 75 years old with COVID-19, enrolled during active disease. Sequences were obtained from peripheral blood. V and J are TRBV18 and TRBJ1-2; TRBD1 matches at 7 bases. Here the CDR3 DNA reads TGTGCCAGCTCACCGGGACAGTTCAATGGCTACACCTTC. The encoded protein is CASSPGQFNGYTF.